This is a list of T cell receptor beta chains from one sample in a study of cytomegalovirus exposure and HLA in healthy donors. Only in-frame clones appear in the TCRdb table, and some are missing; sequencing was by immunoSEQ multiplex PCR. Of 90,000 to 150,000 clones in the sample, about three quarters are singletons; the top ten hold about 3.3%. Sequenced material: PBMCs. The receptors derive from a woman aged 25 to 45 in good health and CMV-seropositive. Each CDR3 is given with its conserved first and last residue. The D gene is left open where the match is weak. Expanded clones get a size class; other rows say once, few or many, or leave the size out.

V gene	J gene	D gene	clone size	CDR3 DNA	CDR3 protein
TRBV9	TRBJ1-4	TRBD1	-	TGTGCCAGCAGCGTAGAACAGGGGGCTAATGAAAAACTGTTTTTT	CASSVEQGANEKLFF
TRBV28	TRBJ1-4	-	-	TGTGCCAGCAGTCCACCAGGGTTCAGGGATGAAAAACTGTTTTTT	CASSPPGFRDEKLFF
TRBV5-4	TRBJ2-3	TRBD1	-	TGTGCCAGCAGCCCTAAGACAGGGGGAGTGATAAATACGCAGTATTTT	CASSPKTGGVINTQYF
TRBV6-5	TRBJ2-1	-	-	TGTGCCAGCAGTCAGTCCGGGGAAGGGGAGCAGTTCTTC	CASSQSGEGEQFF
TRBV2	TRBJ2-7	-	-	TGTGCCAGCAGTGAAACAGAAAGCTACGAGCAGTACTTC	CASSETESYEQYF
TRBV21-1	TRBJ2-2	-	-	TGTGCCAGCAGCAAAGAACGGGGGGCAGGCGGGGAGCTGTTTTTT	CASSKERGAGGELFF
TRBV27	TRBJ1-1	TRBD1	-	TGTGCCAGCAGTCCCCGGACAGGGGAGAACACTGAAGCTTTCTTT	CASSPRTGENTEAFF
TRBV7-2	TRBJ2-5	TRBD1	-	TGTGCCAGCAGCTCGACAGGGGGCGAAGAGACCCAGTACTTC	CASSSTGGEETQYF
TRBV5-6	TRBJ2-7	-	few	TGTGCCAGCAGCGCGGGACAGACCTCTTCATACGAGCAGTACTTC	CASSAGQTSSYEQYF
TRBV18	TRBJ2-6	TRBD1	-	TGTGCCAGCTCACCTCGACAGGGTAGCTCTGGGGCCAACGTCCTGACTTTC	CASSPRQGSSGANVLTF